The rows below give T cell receptor beta chains drawn from one sample of a study of Ad26.COV2.S vaccination and SARS-CoV-2 variants. TCRdb keeps only in-frame clones here, not all; method: immunoSEQ multiplex PCR. The table records almost 400,000 clones, approximately 90% of them present only once. The specimen comprised peripheral blood, sampled in a trial of Ad26.COV2.S vaccine versus placebo. All receptors come from a person between 18 and 65 years old who received the Ad26.COV2.S COVID-19 vaccine or a placebo. Both conserved end residues are part of each CDR3. The D gene is left open where the match is weak. Clone size is shown for a subset of rows, as once, few, many or a class of expanded clone.

V	D	J	size	DNA	CDR3
TRBV13	TRBD1	TRBJ2-1	.	TGTGCCAGCAGCTACGGACAGGGAGTGTACAATGAGCAGTTCTTC	CASSYGQGVYNEQFF
TRBV27	TRBD2	TRBJ2-1	.	TGTGCCAGCCTCCCCTCCCCAAGCGGGAGGATTAATGAGCAGTTCTTC	CASLPSPSGRINEQFF
TRBV4-3	TRBD2	TRBJ2-1	few	TGCGCCAGCAGCCTAGGACTAGCGGACTACAATGAGCAGTTCTTC	CASSLGLADYNEQFF
TRBV19	TRBD2	TRBJ2-2	.	TGTGCCAGTAAGGGGCTAGCGGGAGACCTCGGGGAGCTGTTTTTT	CASKGLAGDLGELFF
TRBV12-3/TRBV12-4	.	TRBJ2-7	.	TGTGCCAGCAGTTTCGGCGGTAGGGGTCTGTACTTC	CASSFGGRGLYF
TRBV27	.	TRBJ2-3	few	TGTGCCAGCATCGGGATTGGTCGAAAGAGCACAGATACGCAGTATTTT	CASIGIGRKSTDTQYF
TRBV28	TRBD2	TRBJ2-7	.	TGTGCCAGCAGTCCGACTAGCCCTGAGTACGAGCAGTACTTC	CASSPTSPEYEQYF
TRBV6-5	TRBD2	TRBJ2-3	.	TGTGCCAGCAGTTACCACCCCCGGGGGGTCACAGATACGCAGTATTTT	CASSYHPRGVTDTQYF
TRBV6-6	TRBD1	TRBJ1-5	once	TGTGCCAGCAGTTACTCTCGACAGGGAGGTCAGCCCCAGCATTTT	CASSYSRQGGQPQHF
TRBV18	TRBD2	TRBJ2-2	.	TGTGCCAGCCAGGGACTAGCGGGTCGCAGCACCGGGGAGCTGTTTTTT	CASQGLAGRSTGELFF
TRBV7-3	.	TRBJ2-2	.	TGTGCCAGCAGCTTAGGATGGGGGGAGCTGTTTTTT	CASSLGWGELFF
TRBV20-1	TRBD1	TRBJ1-2	.	TGCAGTGCCAGGGACAGGGATCGCTACACCTTC	CSARDRDRYTF
TRBV24-1	.	TRBJ1-2	.	TGTGCCACCAGTGATTCCGGATATATTATCTATGATGGCTACACCTTC	CATSDSGYIIYDGYTF
TRBV7-9	.	TRBJ1-2	.	TGTGCCAGCAGCTTAGCCGTGGGGACTGGGGGCTACACCTTC	CASSLAVGTGGYTF
TRBV6-2/TRBV6-3	TRBD2	TRBJ2-1	.	TGTGCCAGCAGTTACTCTAGCGGGAGTACGAATGAGCAGTTCTTC	CASSYSSGSTNEQFF
TRBV30	.	TRBJ2-5	.	TGTGCCTGGGGCAGCCAAGAGACCCAGTACTTC	CAWGSQETQYF
TRBV28	TRBD2	TRBJ2-1	.	TGTGCTAGCACCCAACGGGGGGGAGGTCACAATGAGCAGTTCTTC	CASTQRGGGHNEQFF
TRBV5-4	TRBD2	TRBJ2-3	.	TGTGCCAGCAGCCTTACTAGCGGGAGTTTCAATGCGCAGTATTTT	CASSLTSGSFNAQYF
TRBV15	.	TRBJ1-1	.	TGTGCCACCAGCAGAGATCGAGGGATGGGCACTGAAGCTTTCTTT	CATSRDRGMGTEAFF
TRBV6-5	.	TRBJ1-1	few	TGTGCCAGCATAATACATGGCCCGGGGAACACTGAAGCTTTCTTT	CASIIHGPGNTEAFF
TRBV12-3/TRBV12-4	.	TRBJ2-3	.	TGTGCCAGCAGTTCCTCTAGCTTCCATACGCAGTATTTT	CASSSSSFHTQYF
TRBV6-1	TRBD1	TRBJ2-4	few	TGTGCCAGCAGTGAAAGGGACAGGATAGCCAAAAACATTCAGTACTTC	CASSERDRIAKNIQYF
TRBV29-1	.	TRBJ2-2	.	TGCAGCGCCGAGGGTTCAGGCACCGGGGAGCTGTTTTTT	CSAEGSGTGELFF
TRBV5-1	TRBD1	TRBJ1-4	.	TGCGCCAGCAGCCCCCTCGGACAGGGGAGGGAAAAACTGTTTTTT	CASSPLGQGREKLFF
TRBV11-2	TRBD2	TRBJ2-1	.	TGTGCCAGCAGCTTAGATTTACTAGCGGGAGGGGAGGGTCAGTTCTTC	CASSLDLLAGGEGQFF
TRBV5-1	.	TRBJ2-1	.	TGCGCCAGCAGCAAGAGGGAGGACTACAATGAGCAGTTCTTC	CASSKREDYNEQFF
TRBV6-1	TRBD1	TRBJ2-7	.	TGTGCCAGCAGTGAAAGCATGGGACAGGGAACCAACGAGCAGTACTTC	CASSESMGQGTNEQYF
TRBV6-1	TRBD1	TRBJ1-4	.	TGTGCCAGCAGTAAAGGGGACAGGGGGCGAAATGAAAAACTGTTTTTT	CASSKGDRGRNEKLFF
TRBV6-5	.	TRBJ1-2	few	TGTGCCAGCAGTCTCCCCGACAGGAGAATCTATGGCTACACCTTC	CASSLPDRRIYGYTF
TRBV7-2	TRBD2	TRBJ2-3	.	TGTGCCAGCAGCTTGGTGGGGGGGGGAGATACGCAGTATTTT	CASSLVGGGDTQYF
TRBV6-5	.	TRBJ2-7	.	TGTGCCAGCAGTTACTCGCGTCCCGGATACGAGCAGTACTTC	CASSYSRPGYEQYF
TRBV5-1	.	TRBJ2-7	.	TGCGCCAGCAGTAAGTTAACGAGCTCCTACGAGCAGTACTTC	CASSKLTSSYEQYF
TRBV28	TRBD1	TRBJ2-5	.	TGTGCCAGCGCAAATACAGGGGGAGGAGAGACCCAGTACTTC	CASANTGGGETQYF
TRBV13	TRBD2	TRBJ2-1	.	TGTGCCAGCAGCTTACTAGCGGGAGGGCCGGGTGAGCAGTTCTTC	CASSLLAGGPGEQFF
TRBV5-4	TRBD2	TRBJ2-7	once	TGTGCCAGCAGCGAACTAGCGGGAGGATCCTACGAGCAGTACTTC	CASSELAGGSYEQYF
TRBV7-2	.	TRBJ1-1	.	TGTGCCAGCAGCTTATCCCACCTCATGAACACTGAAGCTTTCTTT	CASSLSHLMNTEAFF
TRBV27	.	TRBJ2-5	.	TGTGCCAGCAGTTTAATGGTGGGCGGAGAGACCCAGTACTTC	CASSLMVGGETQYF
TRBV27	.	TRBJ2-1	.	TGTGCCAGCACCTTGTACAATGAGCAGTTCTTC	CASTLYNEQFF
TRBV29-1	.	TRBJ2-1	.	TGCAGCGTTGCACCGCAGTACAATGAGCAGTTCTTC	CSVAPQYNEQFF
TRBV10-3	TRBD1	TRBJ2-7	.	TGTGCCATCAGTGGGGGACAGGGTAAGGACGAGCAGTACTTC	CAISGGQGKDEQYF